The clone carrying this TCR beta chain was observed once. This sample was included in a study of cytomegalovirus exposure and HLA in healthy donors. This CDR3 has 17 amino acids. CDR1 GTSNPN and CDR2 SVGIG come from the germline V gene (reference sequence). V was clipped by 0 bases and J by 7 bases; unmatched bases: 12. Both 60 Vbeta primers and 13 Jbeta primers went into the PCR. Assay: immunoSEQ multiplex PCR; the TCRdb copy retains only in-frame clones and omits some. The repertoire includes roughly 200,000 clones, roughly 90% of them detected once, and around 1% sits in the top ten. This chain connects TRBV30 to TRBJ2-2; 9 bases fit TRBD2. Sequences were obtained from PBMCs. The TCR sequence derives from a woman aged 18 to 35 in good health and CMV-seronegative. In DNA, the CDR3 is TGTGCCTGGAGTGTAGACCATAGCGGGAGCGGAGGCGGGGAGCTGTTTTTT. This encodes CAWSVDHSGSGGGELFF.